This T cell receptor (beta chain) is drawn from a study of cytomegalovirus exposure and HLA in healthy donors. In its sample, this clone was seen a few times. Sequencing was performed with immunoSEQ multiplex PCR; in TCRdb, only in-frame clones are kept and a portion is missing. Of about 180,000 clones listed, around nine tenths are singletons. The germline gives CDR1 SGHVS, CDR2 FQNEAQ. CDR3 length equals 14 residues. The V gene end was trimmed by 5 bases and the J gene end by 10 bases; junction bases not matched to a gene: 8. The chain combines TRBV7-8 with TRBJ1-6, with 7 bases lining up with TRBD1. This TCR derives from a woman aged 25 to 39 in good health and CMV-seronegative. Source material: PBMCs. The CDR3 sequence is CASSSTGVSSPLHF. CDR3 DNA: TGTGCCAGCAGCAGCACAGGGGTAAGCTCACCCCTCCACTTT.